This T cell receptor beta chain appears in the sequencing data of a study of shared clonotypes between healthy human individuals. Germline V gives CDR1 MDHEN, CDR2 SYDVKM. The CDR3 is 15 residues long. V was clipped by 5 bases and J by 1 base, with 14 bases between them. Naive CD8 cells were CD45RO-negative, positively selected for CCR7, excluding terminally differentiated effector memory CD45RA+ cells. The repertoire was sequenced with immunoSEQ multiplex PCR; TCRdb's copy has only in-frame clones and lacks some. The table includes under 600,000 clones, more than 95% detected once. The source material was naive CD8+ T cells sorted from blood. This TCR derives from a man younger than 45 in good health. This chain uses TRBV28 with TRBJ2-5; maybe TRBD1 (5 bases). CDR3 region: CASSPLGAVQETQYF. The CDR3 DNA sequence: TGTGCCAGCAGTCCCCTTGGGGCAGTCCAAGAGACCCAGTACTTC.